These 9 T cell receptor beta chains share one sample of origin, sequenced in a study of PD-1 blockade in mismatch repair-deficient tumors. Sequencing used immunoSEQ multiplex PCR; TCRdb keeps in-frame clones, though not all of them. This table has about 84,000 clones, 65% to 85% appearing once. This sample comprised peripheral blood, obtained 12 weeks after starting pembrolizumab. The receptors were sampled from an adult with mismatch repair-deficient cancer.

This clone turned up a few times. The V and J genes are TRBV7-9 and TRBJ1-2; 9 bases match TRBD1. The CDR3 sequence is 17 residues long. The trim removed 8 bases at V and 8 bases at J, leaving 21 bases unmatched. Germline lookup yields CDR1 SEHNR and CDR2 FQNEAQ (reference sequence). DNA of the CDR3: TGTGCCAGCTGGAGTCCCGAGTTGGGACAGGGTGGGAGCGGCTACACCTTC. Its translation is CASWSPELGQGGSGYTF.

This clone was observed at least ten times. DNA of the CDR3: TGTGCCAGTAAGAGTCCAGGAGTGAACACTGAAGCTTTCTTT. It yields the protein CASKSPGVNTEAFF. The V gene is TRBV19, the J gene TRBJ1-1, with no clear D. Deletions cut 7 bases from V and 0 bases from J, with 12 bases between. CDR1 is LNHDA, CDR2 SQIVND, per germline (reference sequence). This CDR3 is built from 14 residues.

A remark on this clone: At one end the junction does not follow the germline gene, possibly because of a read error. This chain connects TRBV29-1 to TRBJ2-7, with 12 bases fitting TRBD1. This CDR3 has 13 residues. Per germline, CDR1 SQVTM and CDR2 ANQGSEA. The CDR3 nucleotides are TGCAGCGTGCTGGGGACAGGGGGCTACCAGCAGTACTTC. Protein: CSVLGTGGYQQYF.

The chain employs TRBV9 and TRBJ2-3; 8 bases align to TRBD1. This CDR3 spans 16 amino acids. After removal of 0 bases from V and 0 bases from J, the junction contained 3 bases not matched to a gene. Germline CDR1 SGDLS, CDR2 YYNGEE. CDR3 in DNA: TGTGCCAGCAGCGTAGACGACAGGGGCAGCACAGATACGCAGTATTTT. Amino acids: CASSVDDRGSTDTQYF.

This clone was picked up a small number of times. The rearrangement joins TRBV30 to TRBJ1-1; possible D gene TRBD1, 5 bases. Germline assignment: CDR1 GTSNPN and CDR2 SVGIG (reference sequence). The V end was cut by 2 bases, the J end by 9 bases, with 16 bases between. This CDR3 is 13 amino acids long. The CDR3 DNA reads as TGTGCCTGGAGTCTCATAGGGGCTCAAAAAGCTTTCTTT. Translation: CAWSLIGAQKAFF.

The V and J genes are TRBV4-1 and TRBJ1-5; the D is unclear. Trimming pared 2 bases from V and 3 bases from J, leaving 11 bases between. This CDR3 has 15 residues. Germline V CDR1 and CDR2: MGHRA, YSYEKL. CDR3 DNA sequence: TGCGCCAGCAGCCAAACAAACAGAGACAATCAGCCCCAGCATTTT. Its translation: CASSQTNRDNQPQHF.

The rearrangement joins TRBV5-6 to TRBJ2-7; 8 bases map to TRBD2. J was trimmed by 2 bases and V by 0 bases; bases with no gene match: 4. The CDR3 has 15 residues. Germline V gives CDR1 SGHDT, CDR2 YYEEEE. The CDR3 protein is CASSLAMRGAYEQYF. The CDR3 DNA reads TGTGCCAGCAGCTTGGCCATGCGGGGGGCCTACGAGCAGTACTTC.

This sequence joins TRBV7-9 and TRBJ2-1; the D is unclear. Germline loops: CDR1 SEHNR, CDR2 FQNEAQ (reference sequence). V dropped 5 bases and J dropped 8 bases, with 13 bases sitting between them. The CDR3 has 13 amino acids. The CDR3 region is CASSKILWDEQFF. The CDR3 nucleotides are TGTGCCAGCAGCAAAATCCTATGGGATGAGCAGTTCTTC. Looking up the rest from reference TRBV7-9 and TRBJ2-1 gives the full variable domain: DTGVSQNPRHKITKRGQNVTFRCDPISEHNRLYWYRQTLGQGPEFLTYFQNEAQLEKSRLLSDRFSAERPKGSFSTLEIQRTEQGDSAMYLCASSKILWDEQFFGPGTRLTVL.

This chain joins TRBV10-1 and TRBJ2-1, with 9 bases aligning to TRBD2. The CDR3 loop spans 15 amino acids. The V gene end was trimmed by 3 bases and the J gene end by 4 bases; junction bases not matched to a gene: 4. The germline V gene encodes CDR1 WNHNN and CDR2 SYGVQD (reference sequence). DNA of the CDR3: TGCGCCAGCAGTGAATTAGCGGGAGCTTACAATGAGCAGTTCTTC. Protein: CASSELAGAYNEQFF.